Listed below are T cell receptor beta chains from one sample, sequenced in a study of blood T cells in healthy people across ages. TCRdb reprocessed the 5' RACE reads via MiXCR and lists one record per CDR3 protein. The sample lists around 780,000 distinct CDR3 sequences; roughly 56% were seen once. Input material: blood. These receptors came from a man aged 35 to 55 in good health. Both conserved end residues are part of each CDR3. A D gene is named only where the DNA matches it firmly. Some rows mark clone size as missing; the rest say once, few, many or name a class of expanded clone.

size	length	D	J	V	CDR3	DNA
.	16	TRBD1	TRBJ1-2	TRBV9	CASSARDRGLNYGYTF	TGTGCCAGCAGCGCCCGGGACAGGGGACTGAACTATGGCTACACCTTC
.	15	TRBD1	TRBJ2-5	TRBV6-5	CASSYSTDVTGEQYF	TGTGCCAGCAGTTACTCGACCGACGTTACAGGGGAGCAGTACTTC
.	15	TRBD2	TRBJ2-3	TRBV28	CASTSGGGAGDTQYF	TGTGCCAGCACCTCCGGCGGGGGGGCAGGAGATACGCAGTATTTT
.	17	TRBD1	TRBJ1-5	TRBV20-1	CSARETGPTLSNQPQHF	TGCAGTGCTAGGGAGACAGGGCCAACCCTTAGCAATCAGCCCCAGCATTTT
few	19	TRBD1	TRBJ2-6	TRBV5-5	CASTTMPGGASAGANVLTF	TGTGCCAGCACCACAATGCCAGGGGGCGCATCTGCTGGGGCCAACGTCCTGACTTTC
few	12	.	TRBJ1-2	TRBV12-3/TRBV12-4	CASSFIRGDYTF	TGTGCCAGCAGTTTTATAAGAGGAGACTACACCTTC
once	13	.	TRBJ2-1	TRBV7-2	CASFPRGGNEQFF	TGTGCCAGCTTCCCTAGAGGCGGCAATGAGCAGTTCTTC
.	12	.	TRBJ1-1	TRBV6-6	CASSRMYTEAFF	TGTGCCAGCAGTCGAATGTACACTGAAGCTTTCTTT
.	16	TRBD2	TRBJ2-5	TRBV3-1	CASSLRLAGTQETQYF	TGTGCCAGCAGCCTCAGACTAGCGGGTACCCAAGAGACCCAGTACTTC
.	18	TRBD2	TRBJ2-5	TRBV7-2	CASSSRLAGVQKLGTQYF	TGTGCCAGCAGCTCTCGACTAGCGGGGGTCCAGAAGCTGGGGACCCAGTACTTC
.	15	.	TRBJ1-2	TRBV12-3/TRBV12-4	CASSPTRTAPYGYTF	TGTGCCAGCAGTCCAACGCGGACAGCCCCCTATGGCTACACCTTC
.	14	.	TRBJ2-3	TRBV29-1	CSVQDRLSTDTQYF	TGCAGCGTCCAGGACAGATTAAGCACAGATACGCAGTATTTT
few	16	TRBD2	TRBJ2-3	TRBV20-1	CSAEDGLAGPADTQYF	TGCAGTGCAGAAGACGGACTAGCGGGGCCCGCAGATACGCAGTATTTT
.	14	.	TRBJ2-6	TRBV6-1	CASRPGSGANVLTF	TGTGCCAGTAGACCAGGCTCTGGGGCCAACGTCCTGACTTTC
.	13	TRBD1	TRBJ2-7	TRBV28	CASSALTGYEQYF	TGTGCCAGCAGTGCCCTGACAGGGTACGAGCAGTACTTC
.	14	.	TRBJ2-5	TRBV7-2	CASSFERGPETQYF	TGTGCCAGCAGTTTCGAACGGGGCCCAGAGACCCAGTACTTC
many	14	.	TRBJ2-7	TRBV18	CASSSTGYSYEQYF	TGTGCCAGCTCGTCAACGGGATACTCCTACGAGCAGTACTTC
few	16	TRBD2	TRBJ2-1	TRBV18	CASSPKRGGSENEQFF	TGTGCCAGCTCACCCAAACGGGGAGGGTCGGAAAATGAGCAGTTCTTC
.	13	.	TRBJ2-1	TRBV24-1	CATSDFKAHEQFF	TGTGCCACCAGTGATTTTAAGGCCCATGAGCAGTTCTTC
.	16	.	TRBJ2-7	TRBV7-2	CASSLGSGVWSYGQYF	TGTGCCAGCAGCTTAGGTTCTGGGGTATGGTCCTACGGGCAGTACTTC
.	15	.	TRBJ1-1	TRBV7-2	CASSLATGPYTEAFF	TGTGCCAGCAGCTTAGCAACAGGGCCTTACACTGAAGCTTTCTTT
.	13	TRBD1	TRBJ1-2	TRBV12-3/TRBV12-4	CASNKRTGGFYTF	TGTGCCAGCAATAAGAGGACAGGGGGCTTCTACACCTTC
.	13	.	TRBJ1-2	TRBV5-6	CASSSAQGRGYTF	TGTGCCAGCAGTTCCGCCCAGGGGCGTGGCTACACCTTC
once	13	TRBD2	TRBJ2-7	TRBV29-1	CSVVEAGEYEQYF	TGCAGCGTTGTAGAGGCGGGAGAGTACGAGCAGTACTTC
few	15	TRBD1	TRBJ1-2	TRBV28	CASRPGTGVVGGYTF	TGTGCCAGCAGACCCGGGACAGGGGTTGTAGGTGGCTACACCTTC
.	15	.	TRBJ2-1	TRBV7-9	CASSLTTSNFGEQFF	TGTGCCAGCAGCTTAACGACTAGTAACTTTGGTGAGCAGTTCTTC
once	12	TRBD2	TRBJ2-1	TRBV29-1	CSVGGGASEQFF	TGCAGCGTGGGCGGGGGGGCCTCTGAGCAGTTCTTC
.	14	.	TRBJ1-1	TRBV15	CATSRAARNTEAFF	TGTGCCACCAGCAGAGCAGCAAGGAACACTGAAGCTTTCTTT
.	17	TRBD2	TRBJ2-7	TRBV7-9	CASSLAPLREPSYEQYF	TGTGCCAGCAGCTTAGCGCCTTTGCGGGAGCCCTCCTACGAGCAGTACTTC
.	14	.	TRBJ2-7	TRBV20-1	CSARDDGVTYEQYF	TGCAGTGCTAGAGATGATGGCGTTACCTACGAGCAGTACTTC
.	16	TRBD2	TRBJ2-1	TRBV7-9	CASSPPGLASDNEQFF	TGTGCCAGCAGCCCACCGGGACTAGCGTCAGACAATGAGCAGTTCTTC
.	13	.	TRBJ2-5	TRBV12-5	CASGLSGSGTQYF	TGTGCTAGTGGTTTATCAGGGTCGGGGACCCAGTACTTC
few	15	TRBD1	TRBJ2-5	TRBV6-6	CASSYRDRGRETQYF	TGTGCCAGCAGTTACCGGGACAGGGGGCGAGAGACCCAGTACTTC
few	13	.	TRBJ2-5	TRBV29-1	CSVEVGQIGTQYF	TGCAGCGTTGAAGTAGGGCAGATTGGGACCCAGTACTTC
many	13	.	TRBJ2-4	TRBV15	CATSRLQRDIQYF	TGTGCCACCAGCAGATTACAGAGGGACATTCAGTACTTC
few	17	TRBD1	TRBJ2-6	TRBV20-1	CSARGGQGASGANVLTF	TGCAGTGCTAGAGGGGGACAGGGGGCCTCTGGGGCCAACGTCCTGACTTTC
.	14	.	TRBJ1-3	TRBV3-1	CASSQNRAGNTIYF	TGTGCCAGCAGCCAAAACAGGGCCGGAAACACCATATATTTT
few	16	TRBD2	TRBJ2-1	TRBV15	CATSSGAGVSSGEQFF	TGTGCCACCAGCAGCGGAGCGGGAGTCTCATCAGGTGAGCAGTTCTTC
.	14	TRBD1	TRBJ2-5	TRBV28	CASSVRTGDETQYF	TGTGCCAGCAGTGTTCGAACAGGGGATGAGACCCAGTACTTC
.	13	TRBD2	TRBJ2-7	TRBV27	CASSRAGVDEQYF	TGTGCCAGCAGTCGAGCGGGGGTTGACGAGCAGTACTTC
few	14	.	TRBJ2-1	TRBV7-2	CASSLGSSESEQFF	TGTGCCAGCAGCTTAGGGTCAAGCGAGAGTGAGCAGTTCTTC